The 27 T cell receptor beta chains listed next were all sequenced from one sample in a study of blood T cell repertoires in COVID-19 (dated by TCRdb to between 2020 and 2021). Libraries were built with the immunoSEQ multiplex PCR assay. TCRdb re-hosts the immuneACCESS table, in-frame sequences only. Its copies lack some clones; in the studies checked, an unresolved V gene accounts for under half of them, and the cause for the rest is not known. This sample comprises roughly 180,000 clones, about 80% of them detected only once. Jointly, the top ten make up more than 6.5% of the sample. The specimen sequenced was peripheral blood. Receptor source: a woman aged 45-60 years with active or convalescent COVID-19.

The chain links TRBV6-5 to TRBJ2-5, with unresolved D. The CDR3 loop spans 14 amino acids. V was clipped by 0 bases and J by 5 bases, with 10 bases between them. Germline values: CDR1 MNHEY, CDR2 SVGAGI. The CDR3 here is CASSYSAGSETQYF. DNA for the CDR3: TGTGCCAGCAGTTACTCGGCAGGCTCGGAGACCCAGTACTTC.

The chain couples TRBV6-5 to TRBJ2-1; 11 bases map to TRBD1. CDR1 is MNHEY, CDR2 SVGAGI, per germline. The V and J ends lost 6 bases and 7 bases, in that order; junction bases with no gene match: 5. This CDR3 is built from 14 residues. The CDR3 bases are TGTGCCAGCAGCGGACAGGGGGCGAGTAATGAGCAGTTCTTC. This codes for CASSGQGASNEQFF.

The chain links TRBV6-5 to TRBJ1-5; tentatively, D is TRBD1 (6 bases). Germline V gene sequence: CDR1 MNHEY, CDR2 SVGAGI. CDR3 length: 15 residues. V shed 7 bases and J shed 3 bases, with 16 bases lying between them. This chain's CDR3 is CASTGRRQANQPQHF. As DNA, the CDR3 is TGTGCCAGCACCGGCCGAAGACAGGCCAATCAGCCCCAGCATTTT.

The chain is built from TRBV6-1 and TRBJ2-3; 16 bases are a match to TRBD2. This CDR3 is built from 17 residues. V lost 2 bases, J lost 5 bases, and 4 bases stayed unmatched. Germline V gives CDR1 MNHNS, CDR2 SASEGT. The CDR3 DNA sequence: TGTGCCAGCAGTGAACAGGGACTAGCGGGGGGGGTAGATACGCAGTATTTT. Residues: CASSEQGLAGGVDTQYF.

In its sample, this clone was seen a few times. For the CDR3, the DNA is TGTGCCTACCGACGGGTGAACACTGAAGCTTTCTTT. Translation: CAYRRVNTEAFF. The genes are TRBV30 and TRBJ1-1; D gene uncertain. This CDR3 is 12 amino acids long. With 7 bases removed from V and 0 bases from J, the gap between germline ends came to 9 bases. The germline V gene has CDR1 GTSNPN and CDR2 SVGIG (reference sequence).

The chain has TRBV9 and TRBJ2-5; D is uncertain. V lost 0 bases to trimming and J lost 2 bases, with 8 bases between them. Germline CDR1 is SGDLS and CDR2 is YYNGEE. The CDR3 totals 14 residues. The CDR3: CASSVGPEQETQYF. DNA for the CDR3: TGTGCCAGCAGCGTAGGCCCAGAACAAGAGACCCAGTACTTC.

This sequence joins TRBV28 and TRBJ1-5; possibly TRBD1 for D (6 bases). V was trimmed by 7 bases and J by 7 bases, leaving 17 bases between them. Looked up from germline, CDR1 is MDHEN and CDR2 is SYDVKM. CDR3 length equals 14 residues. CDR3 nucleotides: TGTGCCAGCAACTCTGATAGCAGGGGACAGCCCCAGCATTTT. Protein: CASNSDSRGQPQHF.

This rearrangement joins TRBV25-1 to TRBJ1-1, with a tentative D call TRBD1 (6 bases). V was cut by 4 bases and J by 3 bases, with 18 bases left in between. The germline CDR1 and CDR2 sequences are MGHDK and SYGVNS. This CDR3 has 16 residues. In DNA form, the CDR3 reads TGTGCCAGCAGTGCCATCGGGGGGGCTGGCGACACTGAAGCTTTCTTT. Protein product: CASSAIGGAGDTEAFF.

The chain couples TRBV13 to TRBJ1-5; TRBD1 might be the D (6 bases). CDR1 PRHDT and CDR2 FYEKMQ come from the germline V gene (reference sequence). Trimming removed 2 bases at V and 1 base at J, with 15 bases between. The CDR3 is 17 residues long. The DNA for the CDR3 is TGTGCCAGCAGCTTAAGAGGGGGGGCTAGGAGCAATCAGCCCCAGCATTTT. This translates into CASSLRGGARSNQPQHF. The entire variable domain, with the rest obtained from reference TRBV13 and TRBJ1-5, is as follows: AAGVIQSPRHLIKEKRETATLKCYPIPRHDTVYWYQQGPGQDPQFLISFYEKMQSDKGSIPDRFSAQQFSDYHSELNMSSLELGDSALYFCASSLRGGARSNQPQHFGDGTRLSIL.

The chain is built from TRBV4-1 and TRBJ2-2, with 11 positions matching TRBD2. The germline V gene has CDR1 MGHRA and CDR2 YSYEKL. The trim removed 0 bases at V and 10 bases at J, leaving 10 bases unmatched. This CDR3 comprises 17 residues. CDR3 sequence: CASSQDQRLAGGLELFF. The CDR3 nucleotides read TGCGCCAGCAGCCAAGATCAACGGCTAGCGGGAGGTTTGGAGCTGTTTTTT.

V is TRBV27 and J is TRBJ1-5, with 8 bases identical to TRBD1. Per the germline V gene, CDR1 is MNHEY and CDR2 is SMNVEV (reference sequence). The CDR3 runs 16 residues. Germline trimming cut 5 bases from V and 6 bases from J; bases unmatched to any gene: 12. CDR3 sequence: CASSPHSQGARQPQHF. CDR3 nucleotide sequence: TGTGCCAGCAGTCCCCATTCGCAGGGGGCGCGTCAGCCCCAGCATTTT.

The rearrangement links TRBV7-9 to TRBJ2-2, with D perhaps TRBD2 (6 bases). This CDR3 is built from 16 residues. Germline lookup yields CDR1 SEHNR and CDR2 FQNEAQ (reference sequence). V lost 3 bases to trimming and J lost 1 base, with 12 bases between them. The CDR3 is CASSFRGGLNTGELFF. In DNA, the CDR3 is TGTGCCAGCAGCTTTCGAGGAGGGCTGAACACCGGGGAGCTGTTTTTT.

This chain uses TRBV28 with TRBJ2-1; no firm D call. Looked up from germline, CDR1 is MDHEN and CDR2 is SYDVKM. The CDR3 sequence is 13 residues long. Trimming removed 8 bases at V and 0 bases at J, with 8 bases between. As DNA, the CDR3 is TGTGCCAGCTATTCACTCTCCTACAATGAGCAGTTCTTC. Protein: CASYSLSYNEQFF. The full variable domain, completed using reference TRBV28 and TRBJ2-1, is DVKVTQSSRYLVKRTGEKVFLECVQDMDHENMFWYRQDPGLGLRLIYFSYDVKMKEKGDIPEGYSVSREKKERFSLILESASTNQTSMYLCASYSLSYNEQFFGPGTRLTVL.

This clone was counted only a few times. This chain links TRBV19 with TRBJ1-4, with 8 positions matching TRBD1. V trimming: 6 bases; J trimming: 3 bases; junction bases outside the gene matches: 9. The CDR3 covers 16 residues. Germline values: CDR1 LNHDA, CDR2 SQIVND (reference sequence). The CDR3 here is CASRPGQGAANEKLFF. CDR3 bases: TGTGCCAGTAGGCCTGGACAGGGTGCAGCTAATGAAAAACTGTTTTTT.

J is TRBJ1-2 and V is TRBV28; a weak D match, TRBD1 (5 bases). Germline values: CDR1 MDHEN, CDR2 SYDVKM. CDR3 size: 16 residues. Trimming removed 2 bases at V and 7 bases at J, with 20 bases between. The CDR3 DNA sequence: TGTGCCAGCAGTTTAGTTTTGGGGCAGGGTATGGGTGGCTACACCTTC. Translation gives CASSLVLGQGMGGYTF.

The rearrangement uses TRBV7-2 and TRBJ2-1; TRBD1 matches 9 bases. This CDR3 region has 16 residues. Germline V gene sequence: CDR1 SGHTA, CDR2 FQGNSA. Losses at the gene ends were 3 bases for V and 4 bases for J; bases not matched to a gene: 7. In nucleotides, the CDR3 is TGTGCCAGCAGCTTTCACGGGACAGGGTTATACAATGAGCAGTTCTTC. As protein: CASSFHGTGLYNEQFF.

This chain's CDR3 is CATSTSSGLTDTQYF. CDR3 nucleotides: TGTGCCACCAGCACGTCTAGCGGCCTCACAGATACGCAGTATTTT. V gene TRBV15 combines with J gene TRBJ2-3; 7 bases are a match to TRBD2. The CDR3 consists of 15 residues. The ends lost 4 bases at V and 2 bases at J; junction bases unmatched: 6. Germline CDR1 is LNHNV and CDR2 is YYDKDF (reference sequence). The variable domain in full, completed from reference TRBV15 and TRBJ2-3, reads DAMVIQNPRYQVTQFGKPVTLSCSQTLNHNVMYWYQQKSSQAPKLLFHYYDKDFNNEADTPDNFQSRRPNTSFCFLDIRSPGLGDTAMYLCATSTSSGLTDTQYFGPGTRLTVL.

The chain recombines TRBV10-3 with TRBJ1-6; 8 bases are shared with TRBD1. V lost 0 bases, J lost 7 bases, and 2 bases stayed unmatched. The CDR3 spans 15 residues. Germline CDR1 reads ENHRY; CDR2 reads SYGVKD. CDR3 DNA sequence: TGTGCCATCAGTGAGTCGACAGGGGTGAATTCACCCCTCCACTTT. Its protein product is CAISESTGVNSPLHF.

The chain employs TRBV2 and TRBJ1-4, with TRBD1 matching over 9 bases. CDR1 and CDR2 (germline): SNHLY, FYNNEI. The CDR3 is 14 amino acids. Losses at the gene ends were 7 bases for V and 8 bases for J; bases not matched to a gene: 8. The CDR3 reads CASNKGQGGEKLFF. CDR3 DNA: TGTGCCAGCAACAAGGGACAGGGCGGGGAAAAACTGTTTTTT.

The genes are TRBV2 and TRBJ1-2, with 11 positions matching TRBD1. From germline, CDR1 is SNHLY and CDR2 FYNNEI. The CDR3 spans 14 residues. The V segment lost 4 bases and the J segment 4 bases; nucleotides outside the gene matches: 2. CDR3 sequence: CASSGGQGGYGYTF. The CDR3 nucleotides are TGTGCCAGCAGTGGGGGACAGGGGGGCTATGGCTACACCTTC.

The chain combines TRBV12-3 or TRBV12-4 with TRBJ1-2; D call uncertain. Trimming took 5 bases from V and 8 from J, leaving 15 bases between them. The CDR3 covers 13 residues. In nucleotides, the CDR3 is TGTGCCAGCAGTGACGACGGGTTAAACGGCTACACCTTC. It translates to CASSDDGLNGYTF.

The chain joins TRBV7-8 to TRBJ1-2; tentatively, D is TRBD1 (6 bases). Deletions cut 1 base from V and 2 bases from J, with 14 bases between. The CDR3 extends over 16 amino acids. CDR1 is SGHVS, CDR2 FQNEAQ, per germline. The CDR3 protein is CASSLGMQGINYGYTF. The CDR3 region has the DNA TGTGCCAGCAGCTTAGGGATGCAGGGGATCAACTATGGCTACACCTTC. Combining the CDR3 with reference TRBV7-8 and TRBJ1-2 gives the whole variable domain GAGVSQSPRYKVAKRGQDVALRCDPISGHVSLFWYQQALGQGPEFLTYFQNEAQLDKSGLPSDRFFAERPEGSVSTLKIQRTQQEDSAVYLCASSLGMQGINYGYTFGSGTRLTVV.

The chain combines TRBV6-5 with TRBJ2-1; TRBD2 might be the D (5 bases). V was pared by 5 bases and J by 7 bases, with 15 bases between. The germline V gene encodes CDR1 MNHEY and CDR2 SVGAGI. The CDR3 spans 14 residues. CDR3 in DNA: TGTGCCAGCAGTCCTAGCCATGAGCCGAATGAGCAGTTCTTC. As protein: CASSPSHEPNEQFF.

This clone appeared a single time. The CDR3 sequence is CASSLAGTSGLDKETQYF. CDR3 nucleotide sequence: TGCGCCAGCAGCTTGGCAGGTACTAGCGGTCTTGATAAAGAGACCCAGTACTTC. This chain connects TRBV5-1 to TRBJ2-5; TRBD2 aligns across 8 bases. Germline V gives CDR1 SGHRS, CDR2 YFSETQ. CDR3 length: 18 amino acids. The J segment lost 3 bases and the V segment lost 0 bases, leaving 13 bases of the junction unmatched. The full variable domain, rest sourced from reference TRBV5-1 and TRBJ2-5, is KAGVTQTPRYLIKTRGQQVTLSCSPISGHRSVSWYQQTPGQGLQFLFEYFSETQRNKGNFPGRFSGRQFSNSRSEMNVSTLELGDSALYLCASSLAGTSGLDKETQYFGPGTRLLVL.

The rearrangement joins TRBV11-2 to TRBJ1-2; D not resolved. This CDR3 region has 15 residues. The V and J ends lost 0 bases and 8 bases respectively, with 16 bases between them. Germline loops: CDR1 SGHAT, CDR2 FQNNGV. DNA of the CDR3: TGTGCCAGCAGCTTAGAGCGGGTAACCGTCGAGGGCTACACCTTC. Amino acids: CASSLERVTVEGYTF.

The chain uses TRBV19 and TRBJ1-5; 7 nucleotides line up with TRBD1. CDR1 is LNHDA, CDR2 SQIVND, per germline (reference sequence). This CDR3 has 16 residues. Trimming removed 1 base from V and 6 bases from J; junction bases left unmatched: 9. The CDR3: CASSIGVTGKVQPQHF. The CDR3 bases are TGTGCCAGTAGTATAGGGGTGACAGGGAAGGTTCAGCCCCAGCATTTT.

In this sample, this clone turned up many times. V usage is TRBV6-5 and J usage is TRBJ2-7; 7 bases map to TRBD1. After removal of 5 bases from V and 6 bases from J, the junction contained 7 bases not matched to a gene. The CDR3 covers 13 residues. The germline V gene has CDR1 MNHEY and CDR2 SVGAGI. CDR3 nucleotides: TGTGCCAGCAGTACCCCAACAGGGGTCGAGCAGTACTTC. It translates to CASSTPTGVEQYF.